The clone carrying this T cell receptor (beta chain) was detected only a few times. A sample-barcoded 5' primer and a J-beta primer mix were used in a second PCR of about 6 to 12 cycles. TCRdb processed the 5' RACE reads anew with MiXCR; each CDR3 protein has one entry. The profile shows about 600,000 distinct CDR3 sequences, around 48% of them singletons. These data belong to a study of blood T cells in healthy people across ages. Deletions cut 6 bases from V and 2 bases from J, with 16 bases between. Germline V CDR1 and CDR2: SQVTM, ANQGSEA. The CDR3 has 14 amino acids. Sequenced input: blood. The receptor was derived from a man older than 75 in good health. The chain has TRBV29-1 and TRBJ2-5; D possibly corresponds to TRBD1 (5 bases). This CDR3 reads CSVVNPRVQETQYF. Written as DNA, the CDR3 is TGCAGCGTCGTAAACCCCAGGGTTCAAGAGACCCAGTACTTC.